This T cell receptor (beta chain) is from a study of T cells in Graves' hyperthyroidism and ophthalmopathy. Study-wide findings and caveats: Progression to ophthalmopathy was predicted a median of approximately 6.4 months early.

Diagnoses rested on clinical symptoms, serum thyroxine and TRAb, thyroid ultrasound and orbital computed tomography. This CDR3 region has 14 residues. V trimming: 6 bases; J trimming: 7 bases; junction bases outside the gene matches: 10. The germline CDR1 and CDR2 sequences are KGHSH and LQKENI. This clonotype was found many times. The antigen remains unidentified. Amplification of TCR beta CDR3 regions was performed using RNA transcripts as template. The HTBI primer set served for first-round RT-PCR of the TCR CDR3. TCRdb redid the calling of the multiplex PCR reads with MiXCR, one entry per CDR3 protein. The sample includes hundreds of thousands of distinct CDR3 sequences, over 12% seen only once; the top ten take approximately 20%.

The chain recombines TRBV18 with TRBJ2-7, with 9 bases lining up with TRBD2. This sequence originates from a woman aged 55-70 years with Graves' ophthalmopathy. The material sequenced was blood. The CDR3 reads CASSRQREAKEQYF. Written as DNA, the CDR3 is TGTGCCAGCTCCCGCCAGCGGGAGGCCAAGGAGCAGTACTTC.